This T cell receptor beta chain was retrieved from a study of T cells in Graves' hyperthyroidism and ophthalmopathy. Study-level information: Before any treatment, at initial diagnosis, peripheral blood was collected.

Looked up from germline, CDR1 is SGHDN and CDR2 is FVKESK. Trimming cost V 0 bases and J 3 bases; bases outside gene matches: 8. The CDR3 runs 18 residues. Researchers amplified the TCR beta CDR3 regions from RNA transcripts. TCR CDR3 underwent first-round RT-PCR with the HTBI primer set. Each CDR3 protein gets one entry after TCRdb re-called the multiplex PCR reads with MiXCR. The sample consists of roughly 170,000 distinct CDR3 sequences, 17% of them appearing once. Many counts were recorded for this clonotype. This TCR was recovered from a woman aged 45 to 65 with Graves' hyperthyroidism. The chain links TRBV14 to TRBJ2-6, with TRBD1 matching 7 bases. The sequenced sample consisted of blood. Here the CDR3 reads CASSQDWGTVFGANVLTF. CDR3 coding DNA: TGTGCCAGCAGCCAAGATTGGGGGACAGTCTTTGGGGCCAACGTCCTGACTTTC.